Listed below are T cell receptor beta chains from one sample, sequenced in a study of cytomegalovirus exposure and HLA in healthy donors. TCRdb keeps only in-frame clones here, not all; method: immunoSEQ multiplex PCR. This sample has 67,000 or so clones, with over 85% found just once. Sequenced sample: PBMCs. These receptors were obtained from a man aged 18 to 29 in good health and CMV-seropositive. CDR3s include the opening cysteine and the closing phenylalanine or tryptophan. A D gene is named only where the DNA matches it firmly. Expanded clones get a size class; other rows say once, few or many, or leave the size out.

d_gene	v_gene	abundance	j_gene	CDR3nt	CDR3aa
.	TRBV15	.	TRBJ2-2	TGTGCCACCAGCAGAGCACCAGGACAGTCTACCGGGGAGCTGTTTTTT	CATSRAPGQSTGELFF
TRBD1	TRBV9	.	TRBJ1-4	TGTGCCAGCAGCGGTGGGACAGGGAAAGAAAAACTGTTTTTT	CASSGGTGKEKLFF
TRBD2	TRBV6-1	.	TRBJ2-3	TGTGCCAGCAACAGCGGGGGGGCCGATACAGATACGCAGTATTTT	CASNSGGADTDTQYF
.	TRBV11-2	.	TRBJ1-1	TGTGCCAGCAGCCTAGGAAGGGGAACAAACACTGAAGCTTTCTTT	CASSLGRGTNTEAFF
.	TRBV7-8	once	TRBJ1-4	TGTGCCAGCAGCCTCAACGTTTTTAGGACAGCGGTTGCAACTAATGAAAAACTGTTTTTT	CASSLNVFRTAVATNEKLFF
TRBD1	TRBV6-4	.	TRBJ1-2	TGTGCCAGCAGTGAATCCGGGACAGGTGGCTACACCTTC	CASSESGTGGYTF
.	TRBV14	.	TRBJ2-3	TGTGCCAGCAGCCAAGTAACGGGGGCAGATACGCAGTATTTT	CASSQVTGADTQYF
TRBD1	TRBV15	.	TRBJ1-4	TGTGCCACCAGCAGGATACAGGGGCGAGGGAATGAAAAACTGTTTTTT	CATSRIQGRGNEKLFF
TRBD2	TRBV4-2	once	TRBJ2-7	TGTGCCAGCAGCCAAGATAGGACTAGGCTTACCTACGAGCAGTACTTC	CASSQDRTRLTYEQYF
TRBD1	TRBV4-1	.	TRBJ2-1	TGCGCCACACAAATTCGACAGGGGGCCTACAATGAGCAGTTCTTC	CATQIRQGAYNEQFF
.	TRBV5-1	.	TRBJ2-3	TGCGCCAGCAGCTTTAGAGGAGGTGGCACAGATACGCAGTATTTT	CASSFRGGGTDTQYF
.	TRBV10-3	.	TRBJ2-1	TGTGCCATCAACCCGGGGTCGGGTAATGAGCAGTTCTTC	CAINPGSGNEQFF
TRBD1	TRBV5-4	.	TRBJ2-7	TGTGCCAGCAGCTTGGCCGGGACAGGGTTACCCTACGAGCAGTACTTC	CASSLAGTGLPYEQYF
.	TRBV29-1	once	TRBJ2-5	TGCAGCGTTGAAGCCCCCAACGCCCCGGGGACCCAGTACTTC	CSVEAPNAPGTQYF
TRBD2	TRBV9	.	TRBJ2-3	TGTGCCAGCAGCGCTACTAGCGGGAGCCCAGATACGCAGTATTTT	CASSATSGSPDTQYF
TRBD2	TRBV5-4	few	TRBJ2-3	TGTGCCAGCAGCCACGGACTAGCGGGATTGACAGATACGCAGTATTTT	CASSHGLAGLTDTQYF
.	TRBV2	.	TRBJ1-5	TGTGCCAGGCATCGAAGGAGGGACAATCAGCCCCAGCATTTT	CARHRRRDNQPQHF
.	TRBV27	.	TRBJ2-7	TGTGCCGGCCTGACGAGGTCCTACGAGCAGTACTTC	CAGLTRSYEQYF
.	TRBV5-1	.	TRBJ2-6	TGCGCCAGCAGCTATGGACTCGAACGGGCTGGGGCCAACGTCCTGACTTTC	CASSYGLERAGANVLTF
.	TRBV2	.	TRBJ1-2	TGTGCCAGCAGTGAAGCGCGGGGGGCTGGAGGCTACACCTTC	CASSEARGAGGYTF
.	TRBV5-1	once	TRBJ2-7	TGCGCCAGCGGGGACACGAGCTACGAGCAGTACTTC	CASGDTSYEQYF
TRBD2	TRBV6-1	.	TRBJ2-1	TGTGCCAGCAGTCCTAATGGGGGGGATGAGCAGTTCTTC	CASSPNGGDEQFF
.	TRBV18	.	TRBJ2-5	TGTGCCAGCTGGGCGGGATCTCCCCAAGAGACCCAGTACTTC	CASWAGSPQETQYF
.	TRBV7-6	.	TRBJ1-1	TGTGCCAGCAGCTTAGCACAGGGTACGGGAAACACTGAAGCTTTCTTT	CASSLAQGTGNTEAFF
.	TRBV19	.	TRBJ2-5	TGTGCCAGTAGTATTTACGGAGCGAACCAAGAGACCCAGTACTTC	CASSIYGANQETQYF
TRBD2	TRBV6-5	few	TRBJ2-1	TGTGCCAGCAGTTACAGGCTAGCGGGATACAATGAGCAGTTCTTC	CASSYRLAGYNEQFF
.	TRBV10-3	.	TRBJ2-5	TGTGCCATCAGTGACAGGGCCCAAGAGACCCAGTACTTC	CAISDRAQETQYF
TRBD1	TRBV7-2	few	TRBJ2-7	TGTGCCAGCAGCTTGTGGCAGGGGGTTGGCGAGCAGTACTTC	CASSLWQGVGEQYF
TRBD1	TRBV27	.	TRBJ1-2	TGTGCCAGCAGTTTAGTAAAGGGGGCCGGCTACACCTTC	CASSLVKGAGYTF
.	TRBV2	.	TRBJ1-1	TGTGCCAGCAGTGTGACGGGGTTGGGTGGCACTGAAGCTTTCTTT	CASSVTGLGGTEAFF
TRBD1	TRBV6-6	.	TRBJ1-5	TGTGCCAGCAGCCCTACCTCTGACAGGGAGCAGCCCCAGCATTTT	CASSPTSDREQPQHF
.	TRBV11-1	.	TRBJ2-1	TGTGCCAGCGGGCTTAGAATGGGCAATGAGCAGTTCTTC	CASGLRMGNEQFF
TRBD2	TRBV19	.	TRBJ2-7	TGTGCCAGTAGCCCAGCGGGGTACGAGCAGTACTTC	CASSPAGYEQYF
.	TRBV7-9	.	TRBJ2-3	TGTGCCAGCAGCTTAGAAGTGGCCACAGATACGCAGTATTTT	CASSLEVATDTQYF
TRBD2	TRBV30	.	TRBJ2-2	TGTGCCTGGACCGGGACTAGCATCCCCGGGGAGCTGTTTTTT	CAWTGTSIPGELFF
.	TRBV28	.	TRBJ1-5	TGTGCCAGCAGTTTAGGGGGAGGGGGTAGCAATCAGCCCCAGCATTTT	CASSLGGGGSNQPQHF
.	TRBV25-1	few	TRBJ2-3	TGTGCCGGGGGGGGGCAGGCAGATACGCAGTATTTT	CAGGGQADTQYF